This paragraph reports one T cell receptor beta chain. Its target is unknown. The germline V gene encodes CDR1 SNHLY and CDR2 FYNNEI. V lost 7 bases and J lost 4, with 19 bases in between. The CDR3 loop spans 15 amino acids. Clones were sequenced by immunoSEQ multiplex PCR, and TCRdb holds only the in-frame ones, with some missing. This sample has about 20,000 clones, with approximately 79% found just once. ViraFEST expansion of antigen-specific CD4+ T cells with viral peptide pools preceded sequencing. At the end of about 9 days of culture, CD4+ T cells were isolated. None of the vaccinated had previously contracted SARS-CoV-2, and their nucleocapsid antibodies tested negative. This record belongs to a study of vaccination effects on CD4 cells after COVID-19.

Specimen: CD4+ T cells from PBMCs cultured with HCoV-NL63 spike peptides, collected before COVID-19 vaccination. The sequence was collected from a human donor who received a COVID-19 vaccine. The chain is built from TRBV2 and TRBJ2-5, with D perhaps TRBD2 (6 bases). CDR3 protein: CASTGVLAWRETQYF. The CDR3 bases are TGTGCCAGCACAGGAGTTCTAGCGTGGCGAGAGACCCAGTACTTC.